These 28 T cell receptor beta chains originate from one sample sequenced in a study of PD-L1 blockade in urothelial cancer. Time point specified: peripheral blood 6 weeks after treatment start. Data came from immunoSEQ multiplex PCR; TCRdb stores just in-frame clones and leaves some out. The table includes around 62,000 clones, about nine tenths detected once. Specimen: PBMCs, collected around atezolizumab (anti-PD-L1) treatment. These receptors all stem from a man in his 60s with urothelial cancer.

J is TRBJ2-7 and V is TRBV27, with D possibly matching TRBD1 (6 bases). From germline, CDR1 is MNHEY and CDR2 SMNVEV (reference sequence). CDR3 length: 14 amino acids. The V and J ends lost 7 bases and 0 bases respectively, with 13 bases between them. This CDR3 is CASKRQESSYEQYF. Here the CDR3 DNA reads TGTGCCAGCAAGAGACAGGAGAGCTCCTACGAGCAGTACTTC.

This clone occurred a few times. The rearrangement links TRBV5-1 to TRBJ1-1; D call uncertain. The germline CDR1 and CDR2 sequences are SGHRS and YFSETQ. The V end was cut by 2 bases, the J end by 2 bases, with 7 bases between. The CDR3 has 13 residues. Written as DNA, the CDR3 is TGCGCCAGCAGCTTTAACGGTAACACTGAAGCTTTCTTT. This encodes CASSFNGNTEAFF.

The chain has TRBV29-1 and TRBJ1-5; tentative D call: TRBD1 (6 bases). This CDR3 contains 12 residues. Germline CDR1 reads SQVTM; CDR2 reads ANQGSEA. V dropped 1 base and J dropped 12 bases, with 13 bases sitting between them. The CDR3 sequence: CSVEGGGGFQHF. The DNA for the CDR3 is TGCAGCGTTGAAGGGGGGGGCGGCTTCCAGCATTTT.

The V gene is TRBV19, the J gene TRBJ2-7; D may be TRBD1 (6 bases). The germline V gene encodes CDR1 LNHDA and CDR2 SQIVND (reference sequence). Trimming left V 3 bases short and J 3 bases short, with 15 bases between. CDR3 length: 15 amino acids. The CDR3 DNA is TGTGCCAGTAGTATCGTCACAGGGCGCAGCTACGAGCAGTACTTC. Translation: CASSIVTGRSYEQYF. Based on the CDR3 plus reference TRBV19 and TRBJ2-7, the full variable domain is DGGITQSPKYLFRKEGQNVTLSCEQNLNHDAMYWYRQDPGQGLRLIYYSQIVNDFQKGDIAEGYSVSREKKESFPLTVTSAQKNPTAFYLCASSIVTGRSYEQYFGPGTRLTVT.

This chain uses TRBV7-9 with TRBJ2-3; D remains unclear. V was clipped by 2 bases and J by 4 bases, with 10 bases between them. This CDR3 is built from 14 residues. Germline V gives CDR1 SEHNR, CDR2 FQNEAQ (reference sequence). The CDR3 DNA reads TGTGCCAGCAGCTTAACTCGCGAACCAGATACGCAGTATTTT. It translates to CASSLTREPDTQYF.

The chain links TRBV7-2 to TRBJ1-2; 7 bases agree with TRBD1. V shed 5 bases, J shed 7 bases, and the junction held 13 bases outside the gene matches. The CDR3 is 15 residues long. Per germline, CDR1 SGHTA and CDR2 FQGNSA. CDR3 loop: CASSARTGDSRGYTF. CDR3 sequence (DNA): TGTGCCAGCAGCGCTCGTACAGGGGACTCTCGTGGCTACACCTTC.

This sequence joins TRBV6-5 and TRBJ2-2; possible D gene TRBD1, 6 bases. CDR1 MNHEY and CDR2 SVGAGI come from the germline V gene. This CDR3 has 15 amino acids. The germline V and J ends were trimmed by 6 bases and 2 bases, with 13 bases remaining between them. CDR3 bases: TGTGCCAGCAGGACTACAGGGCTCAACACCGGGGAGCTGTTTTTT. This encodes CASRTTGLNTGELFF.

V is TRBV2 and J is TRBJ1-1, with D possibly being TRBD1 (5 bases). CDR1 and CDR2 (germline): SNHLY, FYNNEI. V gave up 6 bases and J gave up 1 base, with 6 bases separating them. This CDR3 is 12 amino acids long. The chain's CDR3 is CASRTGNTEAFF. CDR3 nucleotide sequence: TGTGCCAGCAGAACAGGGAACACTGAAGCTTTCTTT.

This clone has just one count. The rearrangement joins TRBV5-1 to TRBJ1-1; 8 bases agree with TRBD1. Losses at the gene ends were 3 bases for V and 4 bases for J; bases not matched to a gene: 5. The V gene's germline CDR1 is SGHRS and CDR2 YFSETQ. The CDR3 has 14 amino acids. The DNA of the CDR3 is TGCGCCAGCAGCTCAGGACAGGGCGTCACTGAAGCTTTCTTT. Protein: CASSSGQGVTEAFF.

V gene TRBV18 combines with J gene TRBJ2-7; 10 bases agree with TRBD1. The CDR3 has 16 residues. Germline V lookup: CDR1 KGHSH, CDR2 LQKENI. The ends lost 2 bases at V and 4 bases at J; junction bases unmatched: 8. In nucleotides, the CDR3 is TGTGCCAGCTCACCAAGAGGCCCGGGACAGGGGTACGAGCAGTACTTC. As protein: CASSPRGPGQGYEQYF. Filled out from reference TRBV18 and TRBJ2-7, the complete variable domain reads NAGVMQNPRHLVRRRGQEARLRCSPMKGHSHVYWYRQLPEEGLKFMVYLQKENIIDESGMPKERFSAEFPKEGPSILRIQQVVRGDSAAYFCASSPRGPGQGYEQYFGPGTRLTVT.

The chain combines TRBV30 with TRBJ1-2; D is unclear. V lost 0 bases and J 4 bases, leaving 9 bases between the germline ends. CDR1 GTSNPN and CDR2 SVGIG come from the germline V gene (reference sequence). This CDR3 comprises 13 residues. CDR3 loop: CAWSVRHSYGYTF. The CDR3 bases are TGTGCCTGGAGTGTTAGGCACAGCTATGGCTACACCTTC.

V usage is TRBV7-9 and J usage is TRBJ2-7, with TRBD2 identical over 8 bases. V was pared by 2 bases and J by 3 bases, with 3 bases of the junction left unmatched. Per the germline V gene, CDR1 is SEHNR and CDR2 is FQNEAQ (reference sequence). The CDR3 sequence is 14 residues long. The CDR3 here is CASSLLAGNYEQYF. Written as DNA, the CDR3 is TGTGCCAGCAGCTTACTAGCGGGCAACTACGAGCAGTACTTC.

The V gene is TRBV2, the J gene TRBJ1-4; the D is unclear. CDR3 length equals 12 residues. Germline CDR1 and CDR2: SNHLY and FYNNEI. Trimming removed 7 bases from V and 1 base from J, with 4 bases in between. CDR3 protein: CASTVTNEKLFF. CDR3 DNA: TGTGCCAGCACGGTAACTAATGAAAAACTGTTTTTT.

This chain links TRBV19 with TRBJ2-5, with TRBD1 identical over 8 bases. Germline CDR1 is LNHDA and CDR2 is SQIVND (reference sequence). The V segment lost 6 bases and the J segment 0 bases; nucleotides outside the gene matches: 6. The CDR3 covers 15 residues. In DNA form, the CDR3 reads TGTGCCAGTAGAAGACAGGGGAGTAACCAAGAGACCCAGTACTTC. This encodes CASRRQGSNQETQYF.

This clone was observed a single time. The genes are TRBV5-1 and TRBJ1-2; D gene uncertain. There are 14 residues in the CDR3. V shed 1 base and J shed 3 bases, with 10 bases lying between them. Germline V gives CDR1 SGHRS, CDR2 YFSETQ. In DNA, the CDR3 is TGCGCCAGCAGCTTGATGGCGGCCTACTATGGCTACACCTTC. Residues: CASSLMAAYYGYTF.

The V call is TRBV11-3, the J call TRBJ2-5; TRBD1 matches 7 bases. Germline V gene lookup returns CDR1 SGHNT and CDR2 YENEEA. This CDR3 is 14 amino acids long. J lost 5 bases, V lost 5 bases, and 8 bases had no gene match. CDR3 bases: TGTGCCAGCAGCCTGCACAGGGGTGGGGAGACCCAGTACTTC. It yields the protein CASSLHRGGETQYF. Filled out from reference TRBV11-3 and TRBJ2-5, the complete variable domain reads EAGVVQSPRYKIIEKKQPVAFWCNPISGHNTLYWYLQNLGQGPELLIRYENEEAVDDSQLPKDRFSAERLKGVDSTLKIQPAELGDSAVYLCASSLHRGGETQYFGPGTRLLVL.

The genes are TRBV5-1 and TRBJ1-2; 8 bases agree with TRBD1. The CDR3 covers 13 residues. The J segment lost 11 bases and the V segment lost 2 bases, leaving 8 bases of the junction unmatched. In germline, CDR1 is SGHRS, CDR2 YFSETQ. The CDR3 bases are TGCGCCAGCAGCTTTACTGGTACAGGGGGGTACACCTTC. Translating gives CASSFTGTGGYTF.

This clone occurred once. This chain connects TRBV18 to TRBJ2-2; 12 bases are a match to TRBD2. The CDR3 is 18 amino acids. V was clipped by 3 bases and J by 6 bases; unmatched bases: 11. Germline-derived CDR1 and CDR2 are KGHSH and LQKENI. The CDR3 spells CASSPRTLAGGTSGELFF. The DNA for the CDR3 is TGTGCCAGCTCACCCCGAACTCTAGCGGGGGGGACCTCCGGGGAGCTGTTTTTT.

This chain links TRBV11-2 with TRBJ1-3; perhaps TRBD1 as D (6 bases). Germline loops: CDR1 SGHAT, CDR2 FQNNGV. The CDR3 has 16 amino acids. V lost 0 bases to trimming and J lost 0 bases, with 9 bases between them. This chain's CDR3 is CASSLDRGFSGNTIYF. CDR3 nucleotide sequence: TGTGCCAGCAGCTTAGATAGGGGGTTCTCTGGAAACACCATATATTTT. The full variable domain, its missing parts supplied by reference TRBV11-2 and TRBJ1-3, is EAGVAQSPRYKIIEKRQSVAFWCNPISGHATLYWYQQILGQGPKLLIQFQNNGVVDDSQLPKDRFSAERLKGVDSTLKIQPAKLEDSAVYLCASSLDRGFSGNTIYFGEGSWLTVV.

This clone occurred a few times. CDR3 DNA sequence: TGTGCCAGCAGTTACTCCATCAGGCGCACTGAAGCTTTCTTT. Encoded protein: CASSYSIRRTEAFF. This chain joins TRBV6-6 and TRBJ1-1; unclear D gene. Per the germline V gene, CDR1 is MNHNY and CDR2 is SVGAGI (reference sequence). The CDR3 is 14 amino acids. Trimming took 0 bases from V and 4 from J, leaving 9 bases between them.

CDR3 nucleotides: TGCGCCAGCAGCCAAGATTTACAGGAAGACTACGAGCAGTACTTC. Its protein product is CASSQDLQEDYEQYF. The rearrangement joins TRBV4-1 to TRBJ2-7; D may be TRBD1 (5 bases). Germline assignment: CDR1 MGHRA and CDR2 YSYEKL. This CDR3 comprises 15 residues. Between the trimmed V and J ends, which lost 0 bases and 3 bases, there was a span of 12 bases.

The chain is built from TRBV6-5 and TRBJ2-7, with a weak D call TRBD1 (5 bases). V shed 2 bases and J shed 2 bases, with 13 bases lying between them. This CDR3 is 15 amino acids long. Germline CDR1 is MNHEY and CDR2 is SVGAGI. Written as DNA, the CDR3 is TGTGCCAGCAGTTACGACACAGGCCTGACCTACGAGCAGTACTTC. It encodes CASSYDTGLTYEQYF.

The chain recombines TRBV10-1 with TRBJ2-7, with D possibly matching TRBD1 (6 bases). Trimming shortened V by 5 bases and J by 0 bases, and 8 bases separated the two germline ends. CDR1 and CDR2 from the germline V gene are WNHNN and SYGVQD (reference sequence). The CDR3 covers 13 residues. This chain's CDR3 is CASSPGHSYEQYF. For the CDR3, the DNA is TGCGCCAGCAGTCCGGGACACTCCTACGAGCAGTACTTC.

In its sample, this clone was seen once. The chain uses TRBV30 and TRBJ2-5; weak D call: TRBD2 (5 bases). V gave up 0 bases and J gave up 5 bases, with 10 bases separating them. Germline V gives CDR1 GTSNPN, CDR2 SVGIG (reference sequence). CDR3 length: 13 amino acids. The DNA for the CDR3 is TGTGCCTGGAGTGTACGGCAGCGGGAGACCCAGTACTTC. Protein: CAWSVRQRETQYF.

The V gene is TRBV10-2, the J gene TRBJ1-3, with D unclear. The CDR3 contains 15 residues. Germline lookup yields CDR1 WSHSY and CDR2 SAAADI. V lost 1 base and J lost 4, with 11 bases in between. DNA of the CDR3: TGCGCCAGCAGTGAGTTCAGAGGGTCCGGAAACACCATATATTTT. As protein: CASSEFRGSGNTIYF.

The CDR3 coding sequence is TGTGCCAGCAGTTTTAACAGGGGGCCAGGCTCCTACGAGCAGTACTTC. As protein: CASSFNRGPGSYEQYF. The V and J genes are TRBV28 and TRBJ2-7; 9 nucleotides agree with TRBD1. After removal of 3 bases from V and 0 bases from J, the junction contained 6 bases not matched to a gene. The germline CDR1 and CDR2 sequences are MDHEN and SYDVKM. The CDR3 totals 16 residues.

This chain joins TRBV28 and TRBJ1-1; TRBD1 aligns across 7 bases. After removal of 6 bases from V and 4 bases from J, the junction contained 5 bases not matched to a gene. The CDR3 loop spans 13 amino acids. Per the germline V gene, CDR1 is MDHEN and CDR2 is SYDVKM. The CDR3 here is CASSPPGGTEAFF. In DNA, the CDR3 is TGTGCCAGCAGCCCCCCAGGGGGCACTGAAGCTTTCTTT.

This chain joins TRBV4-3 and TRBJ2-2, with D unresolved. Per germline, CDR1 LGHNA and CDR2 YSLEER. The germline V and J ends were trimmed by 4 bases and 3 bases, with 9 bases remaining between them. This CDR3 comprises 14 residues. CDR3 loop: CASSLISDTGELFF. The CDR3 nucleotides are TGCGCCAGCAGCCTAATTAGTGACACCGGGGAGCTGTTTTTT.